The 18 T cell receptor beta chains given below trace back to one sample, sequenced in a study of cytomegalovirus exposure and HLA in healthy donors. PCR primers comprised 60 Vbeta and 13 Jbeta primers. Clones were read by immunoSEQ multiplex PCR, and TCRdb kept only the in-frame ones, dropping some. The sample lists 100,000 to 150,000 clones, about 80% occurring once. The sample taken for sequencing was PBMCs. These receptors all stem from a boy aged 2 to 9 in good health and CMV-seronegative.

This clone was seen only a few times. The chain couples TRBV13 to TRBJ2-1, with TRBD2 as a possible D gene (5 bases). The CDR3 extends over 15 amino acids. Trimming cost V 5 bases and J 7 bases, with 18 bases left between them. From germline, CDR1 is PRHDT and CDR2 FYEKMQ (reference sequence). In DNA form, the CDR3 reads TGTGCCAGCAGCCCCGATTTTTTTTCGGGGAATGAGCAGTTCTTC. It yields the protein CASSPDFFSGNEQFF. The variable domain in full, with the rest retrieved from reference TRBV13 and TRBJ2-1, is AAGVIQSPRHLIKEKRETATLKCYPIPRHDTVYWYQQGPGQDPQFLISFYEKMQSDKGSIPDRFSAQQFSDYHSELNMSSLELGDSALYFCASSPDFFSGNEQFFGPGTRLTVL.

The rearrangement uses TRBV6-1 and TRBJ2-3; tentative D call: TRBD2 (6 bases). The V gene lost 1 base and the J gene lost 6 bases, with 11 bases spanning the gap. Per the germline V gene, CDR1 is MNHNS and CDR2 is SASEGT. CDR3 size: 14 residues. CDR3 sequence reads: CASSEGGGADTQYF. CDR3 DNA sequence: TGTGCCAGCAGTGAAGGGGGCGGGGCGGATACGCAGTATTTT.

The J gene is TRBJ1-4, the V gene TRBV9; D remains unclear. The germline V gene encodes CDR1 SGDLS and CDR2 YYNGEE. CDR3 length equals 16 residues. The ends were cut back, 0 bases at V and 0 bases at J, with 9 bases in the middle. CDR3 amino acids: CASSVATGATNEKLFF. The CDR3 region has the DNA TGTGCCAGCAGCGTAGCTACCGGAGCAACTAATGAAAAACTGTTTTTT.

This clone appeared a few times. This chain joins TRBV7-9 and TRBJ1-5; TRBD1 agrees at 8 bases. Trimming cost V 8 bases and J 1 base; bases outside gene matches: 7. The length of the CDR3 is 15 residues. CDR1 is SEHNR and CDR2 is FQNEAQ in the germline V gene (reference sequence). The DNA for the CDR3 is TGTGCCAGCGGAGGGACAGGACTGAGCAATCAGCCCCAGCATTTT. Its translation is CASGGTGLSNQPQHF.

This sequence joins TRBV7-9 and TRBJ2-1; 8 bases map to TRBD2. V dropped 5 bases and J dropped 3; count of bases not matched to a gene: 12. The CDR3 sequence is 17 residues long. Germline lookup yields CDR1 SEHNR and CDR2 FQNEAQ (reference sequence). The CDR3 region is CASSPLGLAGVYNEQFF. As DNA, the CDR3 is TGTGCCAGCAGCCCCCTTGGGCTAGCGGGTGTCTACAATGAGCAGTTCTTC.

V is TRBV20-1 and J is TRBJ1-2, with a tentative D call TRBD1 (5 bases). The CDR3 extends over 11 amino acids. The V and J ends lost 1 base and 8 bases respectively, with 8 bases between them. The germline CDR1 and CDR2 sequences are DFQATT and SNEGSKA (reference sequence). CDR3 residues: CSARGAGGYTF. The CDR3 DNA is TGCAGTGCTAGAGGAGCAGGGGGCTACACCTTC.

This rearrangement joins TRBV7-2 to TRBJ2-7; tentatively, D is TRBD2 (5 bases). This CDR3 region has 15 residues. V was shortened by 1 base and J by 3 bases, with 13 bases between the two germline ends. In germline, CDR1 is SGHTA, CDR2 FQGNSA. DNA for the CDR3: TGTGCCAGCAGCTTAGTGCCCGGGAAAGGCTACGAGCAGTACGTC. Residues: CASSLVPGKGYEQYV.

J is TRBJ1-2 and V is TRBV5-6; 8 nucleotides line up with TRBD1. There are 13 residues in the CDR3. The junction had 3 bases not matched to a gene; V was cut back by 4 bases and J by 4 bases. Per the germline V gene, CDR1 is SGHDT and CDR2 is YYEEEE. This chain's CDR3 is CASSVGQGYGYTF. As DNA, the CDR3 is TGTGCCAGCAGCGTAGGACAGGGCTATGGCTACACCTTC.

The CDR3 coding sequence is TGTGCCAGCAGTCCTTACCTAGCAGTTTACAATGAGCAGTTCTTC. As protein: CASSPYLAVYNEQFF. The J gene is TRBJ2-1, the V gene TRBV11-2; tentatively, D is TRBD2 (5 bases). The V end lost 6 bases, the J end lost 4 bases, and 16 bases lay between the germline ends. Germline loops: CDR1 SGHAT, CDR2 FQNNGV. The CDR3 sequence is 15 residues long.

The chain links TRBV19 to TRBJ1-4; D gene unclear. CDR1 and CDR2 from the germline V gene are LNHDA and SQIVND (reference sequence). V lost 4 bases and J lost 5, with 5 bases in between. The CDR3 has 12 residues. The CDR3 nucleotides read TGTGCCAGTAGTACCTTGAATGAAAAACTGTTTTTT. Its translation is CASSTLNEKLFF.

V usage is TRBV6-1 and J usage is TRBJ2-5; 10 bases are a match to TRBD1. V lost 9 bases to trimming and J lost 2 bases; unmatched junction nucleotides: 3. Germline loops: CDR1 MNHNS, CDR2 SASEGT. The length of the CDR3 is 13 residues. The CDR3 DNA follows: TGTGCCAGTGGGACAGGGGAACAAGAGACCCAGTACTTC. Encoded protein: CASGTGEQETQYF.

The gene calls are TRBV12-5 and TRBJ1-5; D is unresolved. V gave up 6 bases and J gave up 0 bases, with 3 bases separating them. The CDR3 covers 12 residues. CDR1 and CDR2 from the germline V gene are LGHNT and FRNRAP. CDR3 nucleotides: TGTGCTAGTGGGTATAGCAATCAGCCCCAGCATTTT. This translates into CASGYSNQPQHF.

V gene TRBV7-8 combines with J gene TRBJ2-7; 8 bases are shared with TRBD1. CDR3 length equals 14 residues. After removal of 5 bases from V and 2 bases from J, the junction contained 5 bases not matched to a gene. The germline V gene encodes CDR1 SGHVS and CDR2 FQNEAQ. The CDR3 sequence: CASSPGTGPYEQYF. DNA for the CDR3: TGTGCCAGCAGCCCAGGGACAGGACCCTACGAGCAGTACTTC.

The chain combines TRBV6-5 with TRBJ2-5; the match to TRBD1 covers 7 bases. TRBJ2-7 matches the DNA end more closely, so the J call is doubtful. Germline V gene lookup returns CDR1 MNHEY and CDR2 SVGAGI. This CDR3 spans 15 amino acids. Here the CDR3 DNA reads TGTGCCAGCAGTTATTCGAGGGGGCCGGCCTACGAGCAGTACTTC. It encodes CASSYSRGPAYEQYF.

This clone was detected only a few times. This rearrangement joins TRBV7-9 to TRBJ1-2; the D gene is possibly TRBD1 (5 bases). V dropped 4 bases and J dropped 3 bases, with 15 bases sitting between them. CDR1 and CDR2 (germline): SEHNR, FQNEAQ (reference sequence). The CDR3 contains 15 residues. The CDR3 reads CASSSEAGPHYGYTF. In DNA, the CDR3 is TGTGCCAGCAGCTCCGAGGCAGGGCCCCACTATGGCTACACCTTC.

The rearrangement joins TRBV9 to TRBJ1-2, with 10 bases that match TRBD1. Germline CDR1 SGDLS, CDR2 YYNGEE. V lost 1 base to trimming and J lost 4 bases; unmatched junction nucleotides: 10. The CDR3 spans 17 residues. In DNA, the CDR3 is TGTGCCAGCAGCGTACCTGCTACCGGGACAGGGGTCTATGGCTACACCTTC. Protein product: CASSVPATGTGVYGYTF.

V and J are TRBV15 and TRBJ1-1; no reliable D call. In germline, CDR1 is LNHNV, CDR2 YYDKDF (reference sequence). Between the trimmed V and J ends, which lost 0 bases and 0 bases, there was a span of 5 bases. There are 14 residues in the CDR3. CDR3 residues: CATSRDQVNTEAFF. CDR3 bases: TGTGCCACCAGCAGAGATCAGGTGAACACTGAAGCTTTCTTT. Together with reference TRBV15 and TRBJ1-1, the CDR3 gives the full variable domain: DAMVIQNPRYQVTQFGKPVTLSCSQTLNHNVMYWYQQKSSQAPKLLFHYYDKDFNNEADTPDNFQSRRPNTSFCFLDIRSPGLGDTAMYLCATSRDQVNTEAFFGQGTRLTVV.

The chain carries TRBV4-3 and TRBJ1-5; no definite D call. Germline V gene lookup returns CDR1 LGHNA and CDR2 YSLEER. The CDR3 length is 13 residues. Trimming pared 0 bases from V and 4 bases from J, leaving 4 bases between. For the CDR3, the DNA is TGCGCCAGCAGCCAAGACGGGAATCAGCCCCAGCATTTT. Protein sequence: CASSQDGNQPQHF.